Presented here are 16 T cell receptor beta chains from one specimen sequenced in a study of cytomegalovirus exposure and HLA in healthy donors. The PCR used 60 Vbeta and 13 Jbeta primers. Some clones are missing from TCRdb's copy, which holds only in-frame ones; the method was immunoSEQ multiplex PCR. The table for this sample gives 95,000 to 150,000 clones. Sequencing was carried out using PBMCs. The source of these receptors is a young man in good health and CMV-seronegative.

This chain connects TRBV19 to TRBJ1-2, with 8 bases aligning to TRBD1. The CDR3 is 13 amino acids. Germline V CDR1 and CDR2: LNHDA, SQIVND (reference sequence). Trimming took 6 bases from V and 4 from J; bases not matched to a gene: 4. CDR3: CASSLQGVYGYTF. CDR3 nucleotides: TGTGCCAGTAGCTTACAGGGGGTCTATGGCTACACCTTC. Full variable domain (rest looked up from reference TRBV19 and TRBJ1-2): DGGITQSPKYLFRKEGQNVTLSCEQNLNHDAMYWYRQDPGQGLRLIYYSQIVNDFQKGDIAEGYSVSREKKESFPLTVTSAQKNPTAFYLCASSLQGVYGYTFGSGTRLTVV.

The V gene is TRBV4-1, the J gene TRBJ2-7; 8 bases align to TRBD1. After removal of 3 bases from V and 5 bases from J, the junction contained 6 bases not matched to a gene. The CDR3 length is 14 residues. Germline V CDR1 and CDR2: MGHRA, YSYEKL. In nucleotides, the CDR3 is TGCGCCAGCAGCCAGACAGGGGTTTTCGACGAGCAGTACTTC. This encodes CASSQTGVFDEQYF.

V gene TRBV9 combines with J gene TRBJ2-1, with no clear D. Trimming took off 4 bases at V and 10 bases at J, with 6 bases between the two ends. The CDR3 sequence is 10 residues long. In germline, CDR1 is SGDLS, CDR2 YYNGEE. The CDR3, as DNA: TGTGCCAGCAGCCCCACAGAGCAGTTCTTC. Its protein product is CASSPTEQFF.

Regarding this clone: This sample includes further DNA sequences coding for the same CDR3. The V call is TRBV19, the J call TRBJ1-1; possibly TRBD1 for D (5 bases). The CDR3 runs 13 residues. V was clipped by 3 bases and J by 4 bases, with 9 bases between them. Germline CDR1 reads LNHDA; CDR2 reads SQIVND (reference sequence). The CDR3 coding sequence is TGTGCCAGTAGTATCGGGGGAGGCACTGAAGCTTTCTTT. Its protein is CASSIGGGTEAFF. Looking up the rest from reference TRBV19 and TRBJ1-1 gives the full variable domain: DGGITQSPKYLFRKEGQNVTLSCEQNLNHDAMYWYRQDPGQGLRLIYYSQIVNDFQKGDIAEGYSVSREKKESFPLTVTSAQKNPTAFYLCASSIGGGTEAFFGQGTRLTVV.

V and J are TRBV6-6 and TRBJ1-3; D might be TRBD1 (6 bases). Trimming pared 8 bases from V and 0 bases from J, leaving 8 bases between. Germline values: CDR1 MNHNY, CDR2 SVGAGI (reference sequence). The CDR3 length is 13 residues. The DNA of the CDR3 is TGTGCCAGCGGGGGGGCCTCTGGAAACACCATATATTTT. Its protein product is CASGGASGNTIYF.

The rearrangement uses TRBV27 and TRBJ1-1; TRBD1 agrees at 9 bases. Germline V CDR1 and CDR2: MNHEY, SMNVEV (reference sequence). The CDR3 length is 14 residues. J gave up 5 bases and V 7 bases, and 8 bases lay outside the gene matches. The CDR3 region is CASTSPGQGTEAFF. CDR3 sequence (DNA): TGTGCCAGCACATCGCCGGGACAGGGTACTGAAGCTTTCTTT.

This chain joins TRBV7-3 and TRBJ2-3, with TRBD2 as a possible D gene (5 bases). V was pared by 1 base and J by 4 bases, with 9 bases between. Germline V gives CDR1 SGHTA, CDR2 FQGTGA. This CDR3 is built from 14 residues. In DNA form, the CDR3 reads TGTGCCAGCAGCTTAATTCCGGGGTCAGATACGCAGTATTTT. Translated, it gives CASSLIPGSDTQYF.

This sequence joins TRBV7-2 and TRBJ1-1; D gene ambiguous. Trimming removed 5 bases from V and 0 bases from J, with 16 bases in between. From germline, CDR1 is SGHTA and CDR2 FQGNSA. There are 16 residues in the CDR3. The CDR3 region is CASSRISTIMNTEAFF. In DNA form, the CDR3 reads TGTGCCAGCAGCCGAATCTCAACTATCATGAACACTGAAGCTTTCTTT.

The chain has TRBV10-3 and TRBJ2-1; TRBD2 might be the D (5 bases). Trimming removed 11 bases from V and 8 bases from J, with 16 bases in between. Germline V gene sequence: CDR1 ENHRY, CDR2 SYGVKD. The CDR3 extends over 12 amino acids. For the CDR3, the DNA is TGTGCCTCGAAGGCGGGTTTCGATGAGCAGTTCTTC. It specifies CASKAGFDEQFF.

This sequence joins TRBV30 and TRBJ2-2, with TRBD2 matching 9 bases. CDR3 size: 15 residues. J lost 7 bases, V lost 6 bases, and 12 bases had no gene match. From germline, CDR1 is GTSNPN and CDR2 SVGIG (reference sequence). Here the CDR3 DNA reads TGTGCCTGCATGATTGCGGGAGGGCCGAGCGGGGAGCTGTTTTTT. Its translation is CACMIAGGPSGELFF.

CDR3 sequence reads: CASDRGDEKLFF. The CDR3 region has the DNA TGTGCCTCGGACAGGGGCGATGAAAAACTGTTTTTT. The chain is built from TRBV30 and TRBJ1-4; 9 positions match TRBD1. This CDR3 is 12 amino acids long. V was pared by 7 bases and J by 6 bases, with 3 bases of the junction left unmatched. Per the germline V gene, CDR1 is GTSNPN and CDR2 is SVGIG (reference sequence).

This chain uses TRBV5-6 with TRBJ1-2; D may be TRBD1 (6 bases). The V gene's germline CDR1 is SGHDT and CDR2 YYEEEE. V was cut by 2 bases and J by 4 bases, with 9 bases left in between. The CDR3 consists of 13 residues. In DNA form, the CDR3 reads TGTGCCAGCAGCTTTCGGGGGGCCTATGGCTACACCTTC. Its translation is CASSFRGAYGYTF. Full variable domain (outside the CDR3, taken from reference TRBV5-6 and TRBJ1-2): DAGVTQSPTHLIKTRGQQVTLRCSPKSGHDTVSWYQQALGQGPQFIFQYYEEEERQRGNFPDRFSGHQFPNYSSELNVNALLLGDSALYLCASSFRGAYGYTFGSGTRLTVV.

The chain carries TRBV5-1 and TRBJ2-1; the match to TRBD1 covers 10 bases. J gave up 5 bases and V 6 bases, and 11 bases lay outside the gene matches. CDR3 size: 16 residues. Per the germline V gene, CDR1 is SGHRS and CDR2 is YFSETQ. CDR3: CASTLLDRGLDNEQFF. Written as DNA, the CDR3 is TGCGCCAGCACCTTACTTGACAGGGGGCTCGACAATGAGCAGTTCTTC.

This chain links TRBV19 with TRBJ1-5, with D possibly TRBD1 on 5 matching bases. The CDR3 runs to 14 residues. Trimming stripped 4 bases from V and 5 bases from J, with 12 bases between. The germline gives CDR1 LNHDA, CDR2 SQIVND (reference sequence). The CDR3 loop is CASSTTTDDQPQHF. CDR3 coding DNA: TGTGCCAGTAGTACTACGACAGACGATCAGCCCCAGCATTTT.

The CDR3 sequence is CASRAGGNYGYTF. The DNA of the CDR3 is TGTGCCAGCAGGGCGGGGGGCAACTATGGCTACACCTTC. The genes are TRBV7-6 and TRBJ1-2, with a tentative D call TRBD1 (6 bases). The CDR3 loop spans 13 amino acids. Deletions cut 6 bases from V and 2 bases from J, with 10 bases between. Germline CDR1 is SGHVS and CDR2 is FNYEAQ.

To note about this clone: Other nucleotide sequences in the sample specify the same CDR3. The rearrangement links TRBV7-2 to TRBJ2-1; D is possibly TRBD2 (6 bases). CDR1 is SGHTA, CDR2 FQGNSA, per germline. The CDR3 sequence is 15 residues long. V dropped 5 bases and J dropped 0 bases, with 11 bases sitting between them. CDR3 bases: TGTGCCAGCAGCCCATCCGGGAGCTCCTACAATGAGCAGTTCTTC. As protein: CASSPSGSSYNEQFF.